The entry below gives a single T cell receptor (beta chain) sequence along with its context. This entry belongs to a study of low-dose radiotherapy and immunotherapy resistance in tumors. The time point: after trial treatment. Treatment noted: LDRT plus nivolumab, ipilimumab, low-dose cyclophosphamide and aspirin (RACIN trial). TRAV- and TRBV-specific primers, spanning alpha and beta chains, primed first-strand cDNA. For amplifying TCRs, the PCR ran for 15 to 20 cycles with Phusion, which was used together with a constant-region primer and the adapter on the V primers. One entry per CDR3 protein results from TCRdb running MiXCR on the reads. In the table there are fewer than 50,000 distinct CDR3 sequences, less than 30% of which are singletons. CDR1 and CDR2 (germline): LNHDA, SQIVND (reference sequence). The CDR3 spans 13 residues. Trimming pared 5 bases from V and 6 bases from J, leaving 13 bases between.

The clonotype was recovered from a male donor with prostate cancer. The J gene is TRBJ1-1, the V gene TRBV19; a weak D match, TRBD1 (6 bases). This material consisted of PBMCs, taken after low-dose radiotherapy plus immunotherapy. CDR3 DNA sequence: TGTGCCAGTAGTTTCAGGGGCGTCTCTGAAGCTTTCTTT. Translating gives CASSFRGVSEAFF.